The clone carrying this T cell receptor beta chain occurred a few times. No antigen is known for it. The data were obtained in a study of T-cell memory formation after mild COVID-19. Overall study results and limits: Some responding clones appeared in pre-infection memory, suggesting cross-reactive memory joined. The SARS-CoV-2 specificity of second-wave clones reaching peak at day 37 remained unverified. Later expanders leaned CD4+, whereas day 15 to 85 contracting clones were balanced CD4/CD8.

In germline, CDR1 is SNHLY, CDR2 FYNNEI. Trimming left V 1 base short and J 3 bases short, with 1 base between. The CDR3 contains 12 residues. Constant-segment primers served in 5'RACE that generated TCR alpha and TCR beta cDNA libraries bearing sample barcodes and UMIs. TCRdb re-called the 5' RACE reads with MiXCR, one entry per CDR3 protein. The top ten clones hold approximately 12% of a sample with hundreds of thousands of distinct CDR3 sequences, under 20% of them seen once. The rearrangement links TRBV2 to TRBJ1-3; the D is unclear. The receptor comes from an adult woman who had mild COVID-19 (a few samples of this study predate the infection). Cell type and time point are not known. Material for sequencing was PBMCs or a T cell subset sorted from them (not recorded which). The CDR3 region has the DNA TGTGCCAGCAGTGAAGATGGAAACACCATATATTTT. Translated: CASSEDGNTIYF.